This T cell receptor beta chain was retrieved from a study of T cells in Graves' hyperthyroidism and ophthalmopathy. CDR1 is ENHRY and CDR2 is SYGVKD in the germline V gene. The CDR3 loop spans 13 amino acids. V was cut by 6 bases and J by 5 bases, with 8 bases left in between. The study defined stable Graves' hyperthyroidism as no ophthalmopathy progression within 18 months. Newly diagnosed patients aged 18 to 65 had hyperthyroidism of under 2 months' duration. General observations from the study: Among clonotypes expanded in thyroid above 0.001, most were also found in blood. Ophthalmopathy was told apart from stable hyperthyroidism by a 13 V-J model.

The source material, RNA transcripts, was used to amplify TCR beta CDR3 regions. HTBI primers were employed in a first-round RT-PCR of the TCR CDR3. Each CDR3 protein gets one entry after TCRdb re-called the multiplex PCR reads with MiXCR. The data show hundreds of thousands of distinct CDR3 sequences, roughly 40% seen once. About this clonotype: What it binds is unknown.

The V call is TRBV10-3, the J call TRBJ1-6, with D unclear. Sequenced material: blood. This receptor was identified in a man younger than 35 with Graves' hyperthyroidism. The CDR3 DNA is TGTGCCATCAGGGACTCGAATAATTCACCCCTCCACTTT. Encoded protein: CAIRDSNNSPLHF.